The present T cell receptor (beta chain) was sequenced within a study of T-cell memory formation after mild COVID-19. Notes on the study in general: CD4+ contracting clones lay mainly in CM and EM, CD8+ ones in EMRA.

This clonotype was detected only a few times. Its specificity is not known. This CDR3 comprises 15 residues. The trim removed 4 bases at V and 6 bases at J, leaving 9 bases unmatched. Germline V gene sequence: CDR1 SGHRS, CDR2 YFSETQ. One entry per CDR3 protein, called by TCRdb with MiXCR from the 5' RACE reads. The data show 450,000 to 650,000 distinct CDR3 sequences, roughly 20% seen once. The TCR was taken from an adult woman who had mild COVID-19 (a few samples of this study predate the infection). Cell type and time point are not known. V usage is TRBV5-1 and J usage is TRBJ1-2, with 10 bases lining up with TRBD1. Material: PBMCs or a T cell subset sorted from them (not recorded which). The CDR3 is CASSPVGQGFHGYTF. In DNA form, the CDR3 reads TGCGCCAGCAGCCCGGTGGGACAGGGGTTTCATGGCTACACCTTC.